The T cell receptor beta chain described here comes from a study of T cells in Graves' hyperthyroidism and ophthalmopathy. The CDR3 is 16 amino acids. The V end was cut by 5 bases, the J end by 2 bases, with 16 bases between. Germline-derived CDR1 and CDR2 are MNHEY and SMNVEV (reference sequence). The source material, RNA transcripts, was used to amplify TCR beta CDR3 regions. Initially, a first-round RT-PCR of the TCR CDR3 employed the HTBI primer set. Each CDR3 protein is one row after TCRdb ran MiXCR on the multiplex PCR reads. The sample has hundreds of thousands of distinct CDR3 sequences; around 13% are singletons. Exclusion criteria comprised uncontrolled infection, other autoimmune disease, pregnancy or lactation.

Sequenced sample: blood. The chain carries TRBV27 and TRBJ2-4; D gene ambiguous. This sequence originates from a woman younger than 30 with Graves' hyperthyroidism. CDR3 bases: TGTGCCAGCAGTGACTTTTTACTGGGTTCCAAAAACATTCAGTACTTC. This translates into CASSDFLLGSKNIQYF.